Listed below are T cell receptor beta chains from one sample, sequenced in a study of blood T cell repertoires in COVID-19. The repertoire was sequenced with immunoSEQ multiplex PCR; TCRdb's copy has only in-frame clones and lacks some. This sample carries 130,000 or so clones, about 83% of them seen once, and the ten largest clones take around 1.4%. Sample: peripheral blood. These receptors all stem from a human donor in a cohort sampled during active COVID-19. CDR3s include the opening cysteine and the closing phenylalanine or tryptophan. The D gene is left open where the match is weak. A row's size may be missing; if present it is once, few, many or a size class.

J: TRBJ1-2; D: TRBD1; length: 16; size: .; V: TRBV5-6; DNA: TGTGCCAGCAGACCTCGCCGGGACAGGGTTTTGTATGGCTACACCTTC; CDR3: CASRPRRDRVLYGYTF
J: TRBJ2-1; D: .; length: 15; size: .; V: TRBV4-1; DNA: TGCGCCAGCAGCCAAGATGGTAGCTATGGCTATGAGCAGTTCTTC; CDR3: CASSQDGSYGYEQFF
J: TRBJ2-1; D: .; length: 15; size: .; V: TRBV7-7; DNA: TGTGCTAGCAGCCCACAAGCCCCAGGGCCCGGTGAGCAGTTCTTC; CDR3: CASSPQAPGPGEQFF
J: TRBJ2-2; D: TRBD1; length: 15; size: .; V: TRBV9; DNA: TGTGCCAGCAGCTTCGGACAGGGTAATACCGGGGAGCTGTTTTTT; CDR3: CASSFGQGNTGELFF
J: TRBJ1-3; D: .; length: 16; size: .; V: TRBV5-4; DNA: TGTGCCAGCAGCTTAGGTTGGCAGGCCTCTGGAAACACCATATATTTT; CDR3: CASSLGWQASGNTIYF
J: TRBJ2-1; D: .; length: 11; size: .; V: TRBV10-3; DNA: TGTGCCATCAGTCTAGGAGATGAGCAGTTCTTC; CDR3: CAISLGDEQFF
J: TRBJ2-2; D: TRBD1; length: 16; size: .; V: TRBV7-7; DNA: TGTGCTAGCAGCGCAGGGACAGGGGGCTACACCGGGGAGCTGTTTTTT; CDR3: CASSAGTGGYTGELFF
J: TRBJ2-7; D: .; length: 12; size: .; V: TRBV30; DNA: TGTGCCTGGAGCGAGTGGGGCCACGAGCAGTACTTC; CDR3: CAWSEWGHEQYF
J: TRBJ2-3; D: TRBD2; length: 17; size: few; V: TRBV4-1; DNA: TGCGCCAGCAGCCAAGCGGCGACTAGCGGGCTCCAACATACGCAGTATTTT; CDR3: CASSQAATSGLQHTQYF
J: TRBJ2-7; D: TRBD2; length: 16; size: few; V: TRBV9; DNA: TGTGCCAGCAGCTCGAGTTTAGCGGGAGGGCCCTACGAGCAGTACTTC; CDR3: CASSSSLAGGPYEQYF
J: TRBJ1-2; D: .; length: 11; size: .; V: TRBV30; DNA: TGTGCCTGGAGTCCGAACTATGGCTACACCTTC; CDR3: CAWSPNYGYTF
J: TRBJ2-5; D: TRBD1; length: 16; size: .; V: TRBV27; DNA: TGTGCCAGCAGACAGCAAGTGACAGGGAGACAAGAGACCCAGTACTTC; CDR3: CASRQQVTGRQETQYF